This T cell receptor beta chain originates from a study of T cells in Graves' hyperthyroidism and ophthalmopathy. The V end lost 3 bases, the J end lost 0 bases, and 12 bases lay between the germline ends. The CDR3 consists of 17 residues. Per the germline V gene, CDR1 is LGHNA and CDR2 is YNFKEQ. Notes on the study in general: Ophthalmopathy cases were set apart from stable hyperthyroidism by a 13 V-J model.

In regard to this clonotype: The target antigen is unknown.

The investigators amplified TCR beta CDR3 regions from RNA transcripts. RT-PCR in the first round (using the HTBI primer set) targeted the TCR CDR3. MiXCR, run by TCRdb on the multiplex PCR reads, gives a single entry per CDR3 protein. Of roughly 300,000 distinct CDR3 sequences in the sample, about 15% were seen once. Specimen: blood. The chain recombines TRBV4-2 with TRBJ2-6; D ambiguous. The sequence was collected from a woman aged 25 to 39 with Graves' hyperthyroidism. Here the CDR3 reads CASSQEGSPSGANVLTF. The CDR3 DNA sequence: TGTGCCAGCAGCCAGGAAGGATCCCCCTCTGGGGCCAACGTCCTGACTTTC.